This T cell receptor beta chain is from a study of T-cell memory formation after mild COVID-19. Study-wide background: The two donors had largely donor-specific TCR clusters. The study's findings and limits: Some responding clones appeared in pre-infection memory, suggesting cross-reactive memory joined.

This clonotype was recorded at least ten times. The antigen is not known. J gave up 0 bases and V 2 bases, and 8 bases lay outside the gene matches. The CDR3 runs 17 residues. Germline V gene lookup returns CDR1 SGHVS and CDR2 FNYEAQ. TCRdb ran MiXCR on the 5' RACE reads and lists one entry per CDR3 protein. The sample holds about 290,000 distinct CDR3 sequences, 15% seen once. The specimen sequenced was PBMCs or a T cell subset sorted from them (not recorded which). This TCR came from a man aged 18 to 30 who had mild COVID-19 (a few samples of this study predate the infection). Cell type and time point are not known. The chain is built from TRBV7-6 and TRBJ2-3, with TRBD1 matching 7 bases. CDR3 DNA: TGTGCCAGCAGCTTACTACAGGGGACGCCTAGCACAGATACGCAGTATTTT. Its protein product is CASSLLQGTPSTDTQYF.